A selection of T cell receptor beta chains follows, all from one sample in a study of blood T cell repertoires in COVID-19. Clones were read by immunoSEQ multiplex PCR, and TCRdb kept only the in-frame ones, dropping some. The top ten hold 1% of the sample, which has 310,000 or so clones, around 87% seen once. The sample was peripheral blood. The receptors originated from a man aged 50 to 60 with active or convalescent COVID-19. CDR3s include the opening cysteine and the closing phenylalanine or tryptophan. Each record gives: D gene, clone size, V gene, J gene, CDR3 protein, CDR3 DNA. The D gene is left open where the match is weak. Only some rows state a clone size, as once, few, many or a class for expanded clones.

>.|.|TRBV6-6|TRBJ2-1
CASSYIREGEQFF
TGTGCCAGCAGTTACATCCGCGAGGGAGAGCAGTTCTTC
>.|once|TRBV2|TRBJ2-1
CAREIDQDRDNEQFF
TGTGCCAGGGAAATAGACCAGGATCGAGACAATGAGCAGTTCTTC
>.|once|TRBV18|TRBJ1-2
CASSTFDGTNYGYTF
TGTGCCAGCTCCACGTTTGACGGGACAAATTATGGCTACACCTTC
>.|.|TRBV18|TRBJ1-5
CASSPFDRPDQPQHF
TGTGCCAGCTCACCTTTCGACAGACCCGATCAGCCCCAGCATTTT
>TRBD1|.|TRBV9|TRBJ2-5
CASSGDSYQETQYF
TGTGCCAGCAGCGGGGACAGCTACCAAGAGACCCAGTACTTC
>TRBD2|.|TRBV3-1/TRBV3-2|TRBJ2-3
CASLLSGSSDTQYF
TGTGCCAGCCTCCTCAGCGGGAGTTCGGATACGCAGTATTTT
>TRBD2|.|TRBV29-1|TRBJ2-7
CSVATGGVEQYF
TGCAGCGTGGCGACCGGGGGGGTCGAGCAGTACTTC
>TRBD2|.|TRBV2|TRBJ2-1
CASTLLAVGYNEQFF
TGTGCCAGCACCCTTCTAGCGGTCGGATACAATGAGCAGTTCTTC
>TRBD1|.|TRBV3-1/TRBV3-2|TRBJ1-5
CASSQQGATQPQHF
TGTGCCAGCAGCCAGCAGGGGGCGACTCAGCCCCAGCATTTT
>TRBD1|.|TRBV7-9|TRBJ1-2
CASSSSGTANYGYTF
TGTGCCAGCAGCTCTTCCGGGACAGCTAACTATGGCTACACCTTC
>.|.|TRBV28|TRBJ1-2
CASSVGSAYGYTF
TGTGCCAGCAGTGTCGGGAGTGCCTATGGCTACACCTTC
>.|.|TRBV3-1/TRBV3-2|TRBJ1-5
CASSRTENQPQHF
TGTGCCAGCAGCCGGACAGAAAATCAGCCCCAGCATTTT
>TRBD1|.|TRBV7-8|TRBJ1-2
CASSLTGGDGYTF
TGTGCCAGCAGCCTTACAGGGGGGGATGGCTACACCTTC